This TCR beta chain stems from a study of blood T cell repertoires in COVID-19. Germline CDR1 and CDR2: SGHAT and FQNNGV. The V gene lost 5 bases and the J gene lost 3 bases, with 10 bases spanning the gap. The CDR3 spans 13 residues. Patients in Seattle were enrolled during active infection, then followed longitudinally. Produced via immunoSEQ multiplex PCR; TCRdb's table is partial and in-frame only. The data contain under 300,000 clones, around 91% of them singletons. This clonotype was obtained from a woman aged 55-75 years with COVID-19, enrolled during active disease. The sequenced sample was peripheral blood. This rearrangement joins TRBV11-2 to TRBJ1-2; TRBD1 might be the D (6 bases). Here the CDR3 reads CASSTTGYYGYTF. As DNA, the CDR3 is TGTGCCAGCAGCACCACAGGGTACTATGGCTACACCTTC.